This T cell receptor (beta chain) originates from a study of T cell repertoires in cytomegalovirus infection. This CDR3 is built from 14 residues. In germline, CDR1 is SGHVS, CDR2 FNYEAQ. V was cut by 5 bases and J by 2 bases, with 10 bases left in between. This clonotype has at least ten counts. TCRdb recomputed calls from the reads with MiXCR, one row per CDR3 protein. This repertoire shows fewer than 300,000 distinct CDR3 sequences, roughly 23% found once; its top ten account for approximately 13%. Sequencing used PBMCs. The TCR comes from a human donor in good health (CMV status not recorded). Some clones in this sample may be carry-over from other donors' samples. This chain joins TRBV7-6 and TRBJ1-3; D possibly corresponds to TRBD1 (5 bases). The CDR3 loop reads CASSMQGTGNTIYF. CDR3 DNA sequence: TGTGCCAGCAGCATGCAGGGAACTGGAAACACCATATATTTT. Using reference TRBV7-6 and TRBJ1-3 for the parts outside the CDR3, the full variable domain is GAGVSQSPRYKVTKRGQDVALRCDPISGHVSLYWYRQALGQGPEFLTYFNYEAQQDKSGLPNDRFSAERPEGSISTLTIQRTEQRDSAMYRCASSMQGTGNTIYFGEGSWLTVV.